This T cell receptor beta chain was recovered during a study of identical twins. Regarding the study as a whole: In cord blood, abundant beta clonotypes had fewer insertions; memory showed no trend. Zero-insertion analyses were open to partial confounding by invariant MAIT and iNKT cells. Sequences that were out-of-frame, alpha and twin-shared displayed an excess of low generation probability. Monozygotic twin pairs showed more out-of-frame TCR alpha sharing than models estimated.

V trimming: 0 bases; J trimming: 2 bases; junction bases outside the gene matches: 4. This CDR3 is built from 17 residues. Germline assignment: CDR1 MNHEY and CDR2 SVGAGI. Via MiXCR, TCRdb re-called the 5' RACE reads, giving one row per CDR3 protein. The table records 700,000 to 950,000 distinct CDR3 sequences, about 12% of them present only once. For this clonotype: The antigen is unknown.

This sample was shared with a second study, whose subject was yellow fever vaccine responses in identical twins.

V is TRBV6-5 and J is TRBJ2-3, with TRBD2 matching over 11 bases. This sequence was found in a woman between 18 and 30 years old in good health. Input material: PBMCs. CDR3 amino acids: CASSYSLAGGFTDTQYF. CDR3 DNA sequence: TGTGCCAGCAGTTACTCGCTAGCGGGAGGTTTCACAGATACGCAGTATTTT.